The 10 T cell receptor beta chains listed next were all sequenced from one sample in a study of vaccination and CD4 T cells after COVID-19. Treatment defined: roughly 10-day PBMC culture with coronavirus spike peptide pools or control peptides (ViraFEST assay). No antigen is known for these receptors. Researchers used the Oncomine TCR Beta short-read assay to sequence DNA from cultured CD4+ T cells. One entry per CDR3 protein results from TCRdb running MiXCR on the PCR reads. Among 8,500 to 13,000 distinct CDR3 sequences listed, around a third were seen once. Specimen: CD4+ T cells from blood, cultured in vitro. Receptors originate from a human donor who had recovered from COVID-19.

The table lists this clonotype with a few counts. CDR3 bases: TGTGCCAGCAGCCAAGGGGGCTATGGCTACACCTTC. It encodes CASSQGGYGYTF. This chain links TRBV14 with TRBJ1-2, with unresolved D. The germline CDR1 and CDR2 sequences are SGHDN and FVKESK. The CDR3 is 12 residues long. Trimming removed 1 base at V and 4 bases at J, with 4 bases between.

The table lists this clonotype with a few counts. The V call is TRBV20-1, the J call TRBJ2-3; 9 bases fit TRBD2. The CDR3 is 15 amino acids. Germline assignment: CDR1 DFQATT and CDR2 SNEGSKA (reference sequence). V lost 3 bases, J lost 6 bases, and 10 bases stayed unmatched. The CDR3 is CSASFGAGGWDTQYF. The CDR3 nucleotides are TGCAGTGCTAGCTTTGGAGCGGGGGGTTGGGATACGCAGTATTTT.

CDR3 DNA sequence: TGTGCCAGCAGCCCCTCCGGGGGGCCAATGGTGAACACTGAAGCTTTCTTT. Protein product: CASSPSGGPMVNTEAFF. This chain joins TRBV5-4 and TRBJ1-1, with a weak D call TRBD1 (6 bases). Deletions cut 4 bases from V and 0 bases from J, with 19 bases between. Germline CDR1 is SGHNT and CDR2 is YYREEE (reference sequence). The CDR3 consists of 17 residues.

The chain combines TRBV6-4 with TRBJ2-7; 9 bases match TRBD1. V trimming: 6 bases; J trimming: 1 base; junction bases outside the gene matches: 7. The CDR3 has 15 amino acids. The germline V gene encodes CDR1 MRHNA and CDR2 SNTAGT. The CDR3 protein is CASRGRDRASYEQYF. The DNA for the CDR3 is TGTGCCAGCAGGGGACGGGACAGGGCTTCCTACGAGCAGTACTTC.

This clonotype came up a few times. This chain connects TRBV6-5 to TRBJ2-7; 7 bases fit TRBD1. V shed 4 bases and J 0 bases; nucleotides not matched to a gene: 6. This CDR3 has 15 amino acids. Germline V gives CDR1 MNHEY, CDR2 SVGAGI. This chain's CDR3 is CASSSPGGRSYEQYF. In DNA, the CDR3 is TGTGCCAGCAGTTCCCCAGGGGGACGCTCCTACGAGCAGTACTTC.

This chain joins TRBV5-5 and TRBJ1-2; 7 bases fit TRBD1. Germline V CDR1 and CDR2: SGHKS, YYEKEE (reference sequence). V gave up 6 bases and J gave up 7 bases; unmatched junction bases: 15. There are 15 residues in the CDR3. CDR3 in DNA: TGTGCCAGCACCAAACAAACCCGACAGGGCGGTGGCTACACCTTC. Translated: CASTKQTRQGGGYTF.

J is TRBJ1-1 and V is TRBV30, with D hard to call. Germline CDR1 GTSNPN, CDR2 SVGIG (reference sequence). This CDR3 contains 12 residues. The V end was cut by 2 bases, the J end by 0 bases, with 4 bases between. CDR3 bases: TGTGCCTGGAGTCCCTTGAACACTGAAGCTTTCTTT. Translating gives CAWSPLNTEAFF.

The chain couples TRBV30 to TRBJ1-1; D is uncertain. Between the trimmed V and J ends, which lost 4 bases and 1 base, there was a span of 10 bases. This CDR3 contains 13 residues. Germline V lookup: CDR1 GTSNPN, CDR2 SVGIG (reference sequence). The CDR3 sequence: CAWNHRGNTEAFF. The CDR3 bases are TGTGCCTGGAACCACCGGGGGAACACTGAAGCTTTCTTT.

The V gene is TRBV24-1, the J gene TRBJ2-1; 9 positions agree with TRBD2. This CDR3 is built from 16 residues. V shed 1 base, J shed 6 bases, and the junction held 6 bases outside the gene matches. Germline CDR1 reads KGHDR; CDR2 reads SFDVKD. CDR3 residues: CATSDFGSGRRNEQFF. DNA for the CDR3: TGTGCCACCAGTGATTTTGGTAGCGGGAGACGCAATGAGCAGTTCTTC.

The chain combines TRBV7-6 with TRBJ1-3, with 8 bases identical to TRBD1. The J segment lost 15 bases and the V segment lost 5 bases, leaving 15 bases of the junction unmatched. CDR1 is SGHVS, CDR2 FNYEAQ, per germline. The CDR3 is 14 residues long. The CDR3 region is CASSISPGTGERYF. The CDR3 DNA sequence: TGTGCCAGCAGCATATCCCCCGGGACAGGCGAACGATATTTT. The whole variable domain, remainder taken from reference TRBV7-6 and TRBJ1-3, is GAGVSQSPRYKVTKRGQDVALRCDPISGHVSLYWYRQALGQGPEFLTYFNYEAQQDKSGLPNDRFSAERPEGSISTLTIQRTEQRDSAMYRCASSISPGTGERYFGEGSWLTVV.